The clone carrying this TCR beta chain was detected ten times or more. Its target is unknown. CDR1 is SGHTA and CDR2 is FQGNSA in the germline V gene. The CDR3 spans 14 residues. With V trimmed by 4 bases and J by 3 bases, 5 bases remained unmatched. The sample belongs to a study of neurological immune-mediated disorders. TCRdb re-derived calls from the 5' RACE reads in MiXCR, one entry per CDR3 protein. The sample yields tens of thousands of distinct CDR3 sequences, 2.6% seen once. Study findings and constraints: CDR3 amino acid sequences of expanded clones were not shared across subjects, a result suggesting private repertoires in all groups.

Sequenced material: PBMCs. The rearrangement links TRBV7-2 to TRBJ1-1; 7 nucleotides agree with TRBD1. This TCR was recovered from a woman aged 25 to 39 with multiple sclerosis. This CDR3 is CASSSGQTHTEAFF. The DNA for the CDR3 is TGTGCCAGCAGCTCGGGACAGACCCACACTGAAGCTTTCTTT.